This entry is about one T cell receptor beta chain. The antigen remains undetermined. The source of the sample is a study of T cell repertoires in cytomegalovirus infection. About the research overall: Indications came from public TCR beta signatures; they pointed to CMV infection and to a matching HLA type.

TCRdb analysed the reads with MiXCR anew, one entry per CDR3 protein. Among under 200,000 distinct CDR3 sequences listed, about 20% were seen once. Here the sequenced sample was CD8+ T cells from cultured PBMCs, taken from culture after CMV antigen stimulation. The sequence was obtained from a human donor in good health (CMV status not recorded). Some clones in this sample may be carry-over from other donors' samples.

In DNA form, the CDR3 reads TGTGCCAGCAGTTCGGGGCTTAACTATGGCTACACCTTC. Protein product: CASSSGLNYGYTF. The genes are TRBV6-6 and TRBJ1-2; D is perhaps TRBD1 (5 bases). V was cut by 4 bases and J by 1 base, with 7 bases left in between. The CDR3 extends over 13 amino acids. Germline CDR1 reads MNHNY; CDR2 reads SVGAGI (reference sequence).